A single sample is the source of the 32 T cell receptor beta chains below, sequenced in a study of blood T cell repertoires in COVID-19. TCRdb's table, derived via immunoSEQ multiplex PCR, lists solely in-frame clones and lacks some. Of tens of thousands of clones in the sample, 91% are singletons; the top ten hold about 8.1%. Sequenced sample: peripheral blood. Receptors originate from a human donor in a cohort sampled during active COVID-19.

The chain recombines TRBV12-3 or TRBV12-4 with TRBJ1-5, with D possibly matching TRBD1 (5 bases). The CDR3 has 13 amino acids. V was cut by 0 bases and J by 6 bases, with 6 bases left in between. The CDR3 here is CASSLADTQPQHF. CDR3 nucleotide sequence: TGTGCCAGCAGTTTAGCGGACACTCAGCCCCAGCATTTT.

The CDR3 protein is CASRKGQDYTGELFF. The CDR3 DNA follows: TGTGCCAGCAGAAAAGGGCAGGACTACACCGGGGAGCTGTTTTTT. The V call is TRBV14, the J call TRBJ2-2; TRBD2 might be the D (5 bases). The ends were cut back, 6 bases at V and 3 bases at J, with 14 bases in the middle. The CDR3 has 15 residues. CDR1 is SGHDN, CDR2 FVKESK, per germline.

This chain links TRBV4-1 with TRBJ2-7; 10 bases are a match to TRBD1. Germline-derived CDR1 and CDR2 are MGHRA and YSYEKL. The CDR3 spans 14 residues. The trim removed 4 bases at V and 5 bases at J, leaving 5 bases unmatched. This chain's CDR3 is CASSPGQGFDEQYF. The CDR3 DNA follows: TGCGCCAGCAGCCCGGGACAGGGGTTCGACGAGCAGTACTTC.

The V call is TRBV27, the J call TRBJ2-1; no firm D call. Trimming left V 2 bases short and J 3 bases short, with 11 bases between. Germline CDR1 MNHEY, CDR2 SMNVEV (reference sequence). CDR3 length equals 15 residues. For the CDR3, the DNA is TGTGCCAGCAGTTTAATTCTCCCGAGCTACAATGAGCAGTTCTTC. Residues: CASSLILPSYNEQFF.

Only one count was recorded for this clone. This chain uses TRBV5-8 with TRBJ2-5, with TRBD1 identical over 7 bases. Germline V gene data show CDR1 as SGHTS and CDR2 as YDEGEE. CDR3 length equals 13 residues. With V trimmed by 4 bases and J by 2 bases, 2 bases remained unmatched. This CDR3 is CASSRDRQETQYF. DNA of the CDR3: TGTGCCAGCAGCCGGGACAGACAAGAGACCCAGTACTTC.

CDR3 in DNA: TGTGCCAGCAAGAGACAGATGGAGACCCAGTACTTC. Residues: CASKRQMETQYF. The J gene is TRBJ2-5, the V gene TRBV6-5, with a possible D match to TRBD1 (5 bases). Germline V gene lookup returns CDR1 MNHEY and CDR2 SVGAGI. V was pared by 7 bases and J by 5 bases, with 11 bases between. The CDR3 loop spans 12 amino acids.

CDR3 coding DNA: TGTGCCAGCAGACGTGGCGGGGGACTAGCGAGTGAGCAGTTCTTC. Amino acids: CASRRGGGLASEQFF. The chain carries TRBV28 and TRBJ2-1; 10 bases fit TRBD2. Germline trimming cut 6 bases from V and 9 bases from J; bases unmatched to any gene: 11. The CDR3 length is 15 residues. CDR1 MDHEN and CDR2 SYDVKM come from the germline V gene.

The V and J genes are TRBV5-4 and TRBJ1-2; 7 bases are a match to TRBD1. Germline V gene data show CDR1 as SGHNT and CDR2 as YYREEE (reference sequence). This CDR3 has 15 amino acids. The junction had 10 bases not matched to a gene; V was cut back by 4 bases and J by 4 bases. CDR3 loop: CASSPRQGDLYGYTF. The CDR3 DNA sequence: TGTGCCAGCAGCCCACGACAGGGAGATCTCTATGGCTACACCTTC.

The V and J genes are TRBV27 and TRBJ2-1; maybe TRBD1 (5 bases). V gave up 2 bases and J gave up 4 bases, with 12 bases separating them. Germline V lookup: CDR1 MNHEY, CDR2 SMNVEV (reference sequence). The length of the CDR3 is 15 residues. In nucleotides, the CDR3 is TGTGCCAGCAGTTTACGGCAGGGAAATTACAATGAGCAGTTCTTC. This sequence encodes CASSLRQGNYNEQFF.

This chain connects TRBV19 to TRBJ2-6; 10 bases match TRBD1. Unmatched junction bases numbered 8, after V lost 2 bases and J lost 4 bases. The CDR3 sequence is 18 residues long. Germline loops: CDR1 LNHDA, CDR2 SQIVND (reference sequence). The CDR3 region has the DNA TGTGCCAGTAGTATACGGACAGGGGGTTCACAGGGGGCCAACGTCCTGACTTTC. Translation: CASSIRTGGSQGANVLTF.

As DNA, the CDR3 is TGCGCCAGCTCGATTCTGATTCCGGGACTAGCGTACGAGCAGTACTTC. Protein sequence: CASSILIPGLAYEQYF. This chain joins TRBV5-1 and TRBJ2-7; 10 bases align to TRBD2. Per the germline V gene, CDR1 is SGHRS and CDR2 is YFSETQ. The CDR3 loop spans 16 amino acids. V lost 7 bases and J lost 4; bases outside the gene matches: 14.

This rearrangement joins TRBV5-1 to TRBJ2-3; 8 bases line up with TRBD2. CDR3 length: 16 residues. CDR1 SGHRS and CDR2 YFSETQ come from the germline V gene. Trimming at V came to 4 bases and at J to 0 bases, leaving 7 bases not matched to a gene. The CDR3 DNA sequence: TGCGCCAGCAGCAGTAGAGCGGGAGAAAGCACAGATACGCAGTATTTT. It codes for CASSSRAGESTDTQYF.

The chain employs TRBV28 and TRBJ1-1; TRBD1 is a possible D gene (6 bases). Trimming took 8 bases from V and 7 from J, leaving 17 bases between them. The CDR3 is 13 residues long. Germline-derived CDR1 and CDR2 are MDHEN and SYDVKM. In DNA, the CDR3 is TGTGCCAGCTTCGACAGGTCGAAGGGTGAAGCTTTCTTT. This codes for CASFDRSKGEAFF.

This clone was seen more than once but under ten times. The CDR3 DNA reads TGTGCCATCCTTGGGGACATATCCTGCAACTATGGCTACACCTTC. It specifies CAILGDISCNYGYTF. V and J are TRBV21-1 and TRBJ1-2; the table's D gene call, TRBD1, was not cross checked with the DNA. TRBV21-1 is tagged as a pseudogene. The CDR3 consists of 15 residues.

This rearrangement joins TRBV28 to TRBJ2-7; 13 bases fit TRBD2. Germline-derived CDR1 and CDR2 are MDHEN and SYDVKM. Losses at the gene ends were 5 bases for V and 5 bases for J; bases not matched to a gene: 15. The CDR3 extends over 18 amino acids. CDR3 loop: CASSRLWIRTSGSHEQYF. The CDR3 DNA sequence: TGTGCCAGCAGTCGATTATGGATTAGGACTAGCGGGAGCCACGAGCAGTACTTC.

The chain carries TRBV7-6 and TRBJ1-1; 10 bases map to TRBD1. Trimming took 5 bases from V and 4 from J; bases not matched to a gene: 10. The CDR3 runs to 16 residues. Germline CDR1 and CDR2: SGHVS and FNYEAQ. The chain's CDR3 is CASSLTGGGEGTEAFF. The DNA of the CDR3 is TGTGCCAGCAGCCTGACAGGGGGCGGGGAAGGCACTGAAGCTTTCTTT. Supplemented by reference TRBV7-6 and TRBJ1-1, the full variable domain reads GAGVSQSPRYKVTKRGQDVALRCDPISGHVSLYWYRQALGQGPEFLTYFNYEAQQDKSGLPNDRFSAERPEGSISTLTIQRTEQRDSAMYRCASSLTGGGEGTEAFFGQGTRLTVV.

CDR3 amino acids: CAISAGGAATEAFF. CDR3 sequence (DNA): TGTGCCATCAGCGCAGGGGGCGCGGCCACTGAAGCTTTCTTT. The V and J genes are TRBV10-3 and TRBJ1-1, with 8 bases lining up with TRBD1. V lost 6 bases and J lost 4; bases outside the gene matches: 7. Germline-derived CDR1 and CDR2 are ENHRY and SYGVKD. CDR3 length: 14 amino acids.

The chain couples TRBV19 to TRBJ2-2; the D gene is possibly TRBD1 (6 bases). The germline V gene has CDR1 LNHDA and CDR2 SQIVND (reference sequence). The CDR3 totals 18 residues. V was shortened by 6 bases and J by 0 bases, with 20 bases between the two germline ends. Written as DNA, the CDR3 is TGTGCCAGTAGCAAGAGACAGGCGCTAACCCCGAACACCGGGGAGCTGTTTTTT. Amino acid sequence: CASSKRQALTPNTGELFF. The full variable domain, with the rest looked up from reference TRBV19 and TRBJ2-2, is DGGITQSPKYLFRKEGQNVTLSCEQNLNHDAMYWYRQDPGQGLRLIYYSQIVNDFQKGDIAEGYSVSREKKESFPLTVTSAQKNPTAFYLCASSKRQALTPNTGELFFGEGSRLTVL.

The sample holds one count of this clone. CDR3 nucleotides: TGTGCCAGCAGCGCACCCGGGACTAACCAAGAGACCCAGTACTTC. As protein: CASSAPGTNQETQYF. The chain couples TRBV7-2 to TRBJ2-5; 7 bases fit TRBD2. The CDR3 has 15 amino acids. Per germline, CDR1 SGHTA and CDR2 FQGNSA. With 5 bases clipped from V and 0 bases from J, the junction kept 6 bases outside the gene matches.

This rearrangement joins TRBV19 to TRBJ2-2; no clear D. The CDR3 contains 15 residues. Between the trimmed V and J ends, which lost 2 bases and 5 bases, there was a span of 12 bases. Germline lookup yields CDR1 LNHDA and CDR2 SQIVND (reference sequence). The CDR3 nucleotides read TGTGCCAGTAGTATAAATCCTAGAACTACCGGGGAGCTGTTTTTT. Residues: CASSINPRTTGELFF.

This chain links TRBV28 with TRBJ1-5; D ambiguous. This CDR3 comprises 14 residues. Trimming cost V 7 bases and J 7 bases, with 17 bases left between them. From germline, CDR1 is MDHEN and CDR2 SYDVKM. The CDR3 loop is CASILPGSGQPQHF. The CDR3 nucleotides read TGTGCCAGCATCCTACCGGGGTCCGGACAGCCCCAGCATTTT. Drawing the rest from reference TRBV28 and TRBJ1-5, the complete variable domain is DVKVTQSSRYLVKRTGEKVFLECVQDMDHENMFWYRQDPGLGLRLIYFSYDVKMKEKGDIPEGYSVSREKKERFSLILESASTNQTSMYLCASILPGSGQPQHFGDGTRLSIL.

This chain uses TRBV10-3 with TRBJ2-7, with 9 bases lining up with TRBD1. Germline lookup yields CDR1 ENHRY and CDR2 SYGVKD. The CDR3 is 14 residues long. The junction had 8 bases not matched to a gene; V was cut back by 2 bases and J by 9 bases. CDR3 nucleotides: TGTGCCATCAGTGAGACAGGGGGCCTTGGTCGGCAGTACTTC. This sequence encodes CAISETGGLGRQYF.

The chain recombines TRBV14 with TRBJ2-1; the match to TRBD2 covers 7 bases. The CDR3 is 18 amino acids. Germline assignment: CDR1 SGHDN and CDR2 FVKESK. The ends lost 0 bases at V and 3 bases at J; junction bases unmatched: 11. The CDR3 protein is CASSQDQFSGYSYNEQFF. DNA for the CDR3: TGTGCCAGCAGCCAAGATCAATTTAGCGGGTACAGCTACAATGAGCAGTTCTTC.

The chain carries TRBV29-1 and TRBJ2-1; 16 bases align to TRBD2. The CDR3 is 18 amino acids. Germline V lookup: CDR1 SQVTM, CDR2 ANQGSEA. V trimming: 5 bases; J trimming: 9 bases; junction bases outside the gene matches: 16. Here the CDR3 DNA reads TGCAGCGTTCAGGGACTAGCGGGGGGGCCTATTATGTATGGTGAGCAGTTCTTC. Residues: CSVQGLAGGPIMYGEQFF.

This rearrangement joins TRBV4-2 to TRBJ2-2; 9 bases agree with TRBD2. The ends lost 3 bases at V and 4 bases at J; junction bases unmatched: 0. The CDR3 is 14 residues long. The germline CDR1 and CDR2 sequences are LGHNA and YNFKEQ. Here the CDR3 DNA reads TGTGCCAGCAGCCAGGGACTAGCCACCGGGGAGCTGTTTTTT. Protein sequence: CASSQGLATGELFF.

This clone was detected once. This chain links TRBV24-1 with TRBJ2-1; 9 positions agree with TRBD2. The J segment lost 9 bases and the V segment lost 0 bases, leaving 11 bases of the junction unmatched. This CDR3 contains 17 residues. The germline V gene has CDR1 KGHDR and CDR2 SFDVKD. The CDR3: CATSDLPTSGRFGEQFF. DNA of the CDR3: TGTGCCACCAGTGATTTGCCGACCAGCGGGAGGTTCGGTGAGCAGTTCTTC.

This clone was seen a single time. The V gene is TRBV6-4, the J gene TRBJ1-2; perhaps TRBD1 as D (5 bases). Germline CDR1 and CDR2: MRHNA and SNTAGT. The CDR3 is made up of 15 amino acids. Deletions cut 5 bases from V and 6 bases from J, with 19 bases between. This chain's CDR3 is CASSRSVGGGHGYTF. As DNA, the CDR3 is TGTGCCAGCAGTCGAAGTGTTGGGGGGGGACATGGCTACACCTTC.

J is TRBJ1-1 and V is TRBV29-1; a possible D gene is TRBD1 (5 bases). The V end was cut by 5 bases, the J end by 4 bases, with 8 bases between. This CDR3 comprises 11 residues. Germline values: CDR1 SQVTM, CDR2 ANQGSEA. The CDR3 loop reads CSVWGGTEAFF. The CDR3 bases are TGCAGCGTTTGGGGGGGCACTGAAGCTTTCTTT.

The chain couples TRBV7-2 to TRBJ1-1; D gene unclear. Germline V CDR1 and CDR2: SGHTA, FQGNSA. The CDR3 totals 13 residues. The ends were cut back, 3 bases at V and 2 bases at J, with 7 bases in the middle. The CDR3 protein is CASSFNRNTEAFF. The CDR3 DNA follows: TGTGCCAGCAGCTTTAACAGAAACACTGAAGCTTTCTTT.

The CDR3 nucleotides are TGTGCCAGCAGCCAATCAAAGGGGGGACAGCGAAATTCACCCCTCCACTTT. Amino acids: CASSQSKGGQRNSPLHF. This sequence joins TRBV3-1 (or the pseudogene TRBV3-2) and TRBJ1-6; 7 bases align to TRBD1. In germline, CDR1 is LGHDT, CDR2 YNNKEL (reference sequence). The J segment lost 7 bases and the V segment lost 2 bases, leaving 11 bases of the junction unmatched. This CDR3 has 17 residues.

This chain joins TRBV24-1 and TRBJ2-3; possibly TRBD2 for D (6 bases). The germline V and J ends were trimmed by 3 bases and 5 bases, with 11 bases remaining between them. CDR1 is KGHDR and CDR2 is SFDVKD in the germline V gene. This CDR3 region has 14 residues. CDR3 sequence (DNA): TGTGCCACCAGTGATACGGGGGTGGGAGATACGCAGTATTTT. Translated, it gives CATSDTGVGDTQYF.

This clone showed up just a few times. CDR3 sequence (DNA): TGTGCCAGCAGTCTTAGCGGGGGCTTCACAGATACGCAGTATTTT. Its translation is CASSLSGGFTDTQYF. The chain is built from TRBV6-5 and TRBJ2-3; 9 nucleotides match TRBD2. V gave up 5 bases and J gave up 2 bases; unmatched junction bases: 5. The CDR3 sequence is 15 residues long. Germline assignment: CDR1 MNHEY and CDR2 SVGAGI.